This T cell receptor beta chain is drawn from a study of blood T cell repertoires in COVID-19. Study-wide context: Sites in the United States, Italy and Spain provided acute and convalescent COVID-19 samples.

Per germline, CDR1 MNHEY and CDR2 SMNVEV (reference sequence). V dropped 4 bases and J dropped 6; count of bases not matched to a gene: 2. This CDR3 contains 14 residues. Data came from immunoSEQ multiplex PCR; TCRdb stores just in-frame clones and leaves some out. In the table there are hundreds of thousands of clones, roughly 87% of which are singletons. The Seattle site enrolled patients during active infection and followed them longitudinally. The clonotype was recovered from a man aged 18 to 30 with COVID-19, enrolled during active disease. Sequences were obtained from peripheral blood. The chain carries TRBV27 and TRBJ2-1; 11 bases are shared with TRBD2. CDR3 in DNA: TGTGCCAGCAGTTCAGGACTAGCGGGCAATGAGCAGTTCTTC. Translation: CASSSGLAGNEQFF.